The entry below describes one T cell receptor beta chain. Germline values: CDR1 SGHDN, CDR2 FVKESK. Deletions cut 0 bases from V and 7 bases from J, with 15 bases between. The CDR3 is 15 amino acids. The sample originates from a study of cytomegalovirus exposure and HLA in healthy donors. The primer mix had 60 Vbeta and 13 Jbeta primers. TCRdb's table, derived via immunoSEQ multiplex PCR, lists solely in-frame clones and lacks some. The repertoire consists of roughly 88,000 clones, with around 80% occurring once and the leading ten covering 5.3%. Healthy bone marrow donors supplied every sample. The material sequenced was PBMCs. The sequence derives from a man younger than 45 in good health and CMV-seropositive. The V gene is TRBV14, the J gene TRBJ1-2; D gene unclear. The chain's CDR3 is CASSQERVLLGGYTF. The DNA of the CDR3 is TGTGCCAGCAGCCAAGAGAGGGTTTTATTAGGTGGCTACACCTTC. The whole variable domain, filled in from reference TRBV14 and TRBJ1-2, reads EAGVTQFPSHSVIEKGQTVTLRCDPISGHDNLYWYRRVMGKEIKFLLHFVKESKQDESGMPNNRFLAERTGGTYSTLKVQPAELEDSGVYFCASSQERVLLGGYTFGSGTRLTVV.